This T cell receptor (beta chain) appears in the sequencing data of a study of T cell repertoires in cytomegalovirus infection. Looking at the study overall: It was the public TCR beta signatures that indicated both CMV infection and matching HLA type. Findings of the study overall: It was HLA-C-restricted CMV-specific TCR beta clonotypes that dominated the response ex vivo. Identification of carriers of CMV plus the relevant HLA was performed using cumulative public TCR beta family frequency.

MiXCR, run by TCRdb on the reads, gives a single entry per CDR3 protein. The sample comprises 100,000 to 150,000 distinct CDR3 sequences, roughly a quarter of which are singletons, and 30% to 40% rests with the top ten. Trimming left V 3 bases short and J 14 bases short, with 14 bases between. This CDR3 spans 12 amino acids. Germline CDR1 reads LGHDT; CDR2 reads YNNKEL (reference sequence). This clonotype was seen more than once but under ten times. Its cognate antigen is unknown. The genes are TRBV3-1 and TRBJ2-1; D is perhaps TRBD1 or TRBD2 (5 bases each). What was sequenced was PBMCs, sequenced either directly or after in vitro stimulation (not recorded which). The receptor was derived from a human donor in good health (CMV status not recorded). Some clones in this sample may be carry-over from other donors' samples. CDR3 DNA: TGTGCCAGCAGCCAGGGGACGGGATCAAAGTTCTTC. Encoded protein: CASSQGTGSKFF.